These 8 T cell receptor beta chains were sequenced from one sample in a study of CD8+ T cells in alopecia areata. The treatment was: oral pan-JAK inhibitor, 5-10 mg twice daily. Extraction and reverse transcription of RNA yielded cDNA as the sequencing template. Using immunoSEQ multiplex PCR, the repertoire was profiled, and TCRdb retains in-frame clones only, with some absent. Seen here are about 200,000 clones, about 64% observed once, and the top ten hold more than 3.5%. The specimen comprised CD4+ T cells sorted from blood, sampled at week 4, from a patient treated with tofacitinib. The receptors were gathered from a human donor with alopecia areata.

This clone has just a few counts. V usage is TRBV29-1 and J usage is TRBJ1-1; D is uncertain. The CDR3 contains 13 residues. Germline CDR1 reads SQVTM; CDR2 reads ANQGSEA. V dropped 4 bases and J dropped 2 bases, with 11 bases sitting between them. In nucleotides, the CDR3 is TGCAGCGTTGCTAGGACGGGCAACACTGAAGCTTTCTTT. Translating gives CSVARTGNTEAFF.

The chain carries TRBV5-1 and TRBJ2-3, with 7 bases matching TRBD1. The CDR3 spans 14 residues. Germline values: CDR1 SGHRS, CDR2 YFSETQ. Losses at the gene ends were 3 bases for V and 2 bases for J; bases not matched to a gene: 3. CDR3 nucleotides: TGCGCCAGCAGCTCGGGACAGATCACAGATACGCAGTATTTT. It specifies CASSSGQITDTQYF.

This rearrangement joins TRBV29-1 to TRBJ1-1; no definite D call. Germline values: CDR1 SQVTM, CDR2 ANQGSEA. This CDR3 is built from 10 residues. Trimming took 5 bases from V and 8 from J, leaving 9 bases between them. This CDR3 reads CSVSTEEAFF. In DNA, the CDR3 is TGCAGCGTTTCGACGGAAGAAGCTTTCTTT. The variable domain in full, completed from reference TRBV29-1 and TRBJ1-1, reads SAVISQKPSRDICQRGTSLTIQCQVDSQVTMMFWYRQQPGQSLTLIATANQGSEATYESGFVIDKFPISRPNLTFSTLTVSNMSPEDSSIYLCSVSTEEAFFGQGTRLTVV.

The genes are TRBV2 and TRBJ1-5; 8 nucleotides align to TRBD1. Germline trimming cut 2 bases from V and 1 base from J; bases unmatched to any gene: 1. Germline values: CDR1 SNHLY, CDR2 FYNNEI. This CDR3 is 15 amino acids long. CDR3 in DNA: TGTGCCAGCAGTGAACGGACAGGGAGCAATCAGCCCCAGCATTTT. This gives the protein CASSERTGSNQPQHF.

V is TRBV18 and J is TRBJ2-5; possibly TRBD2 for D (5 bases). Germline V gene data show CDR1 as KGHSH and CDR2 as LQKENI. The CDR3 extends over 14 amino acids. Trimming removed 4 bases at V and 5 bases at J, with 14 bases between. The CDR3 sequence: CASSHSKAEETQYF. CDR3 DNA sequence: TGTGCCAGCTCACACTCTAAAGCGGAGGAGACCCAGTACTTC.

The V and J genes are TRBV7-9 and TRBJ2-7; a weak D match, TRBD2 (6 bases). Germline-derived CDR1 and CDR2 are SEHNR and FQNEAQ (reference sequence). The CDR3 runs 13 residues. Trimming stripped 6 bases from V and 8 bases from J, with 17 bases between. The DNA for the CDR3 is TGTGCCAGCAGTGGACTAAACGGGGGAAAGCAGTACTTC. Amino acid sequence: CASSGLNGGKQYF.

This sequence joins TRBV4-3 and TRBJ2-7; D possibly corresponds to TRBD2 (6 bases). Trimming removed 0 bases at V and 5 bases at J, with 17 bases between. The CDR3 has 16 residues. Germline CDR1 and CDR2: LGHNA and YSLEER. CDR3 nucleotides: TGCGCCAGCAGCCAAGATCGGGGGACGGACTTCGACGAGCAGTACTTC. Translated: CASSQDRGTDFDEQYF.

The chain employs TRBV20-1 and TRBJ2-3; D gene uncertain. The CDR3 contains 11 residues. Trimming removed 3 bases at V and 2 bases at J, with 3 bases between. Germline CDR1 and CDR2: DFQATT and SNEGSKA (reference sequence). This CDR3 is CSASPTDTQYF. The CDR3 DNA reads TGCAGTGCTAGTCCCACAGATACGCAGTATTTT.